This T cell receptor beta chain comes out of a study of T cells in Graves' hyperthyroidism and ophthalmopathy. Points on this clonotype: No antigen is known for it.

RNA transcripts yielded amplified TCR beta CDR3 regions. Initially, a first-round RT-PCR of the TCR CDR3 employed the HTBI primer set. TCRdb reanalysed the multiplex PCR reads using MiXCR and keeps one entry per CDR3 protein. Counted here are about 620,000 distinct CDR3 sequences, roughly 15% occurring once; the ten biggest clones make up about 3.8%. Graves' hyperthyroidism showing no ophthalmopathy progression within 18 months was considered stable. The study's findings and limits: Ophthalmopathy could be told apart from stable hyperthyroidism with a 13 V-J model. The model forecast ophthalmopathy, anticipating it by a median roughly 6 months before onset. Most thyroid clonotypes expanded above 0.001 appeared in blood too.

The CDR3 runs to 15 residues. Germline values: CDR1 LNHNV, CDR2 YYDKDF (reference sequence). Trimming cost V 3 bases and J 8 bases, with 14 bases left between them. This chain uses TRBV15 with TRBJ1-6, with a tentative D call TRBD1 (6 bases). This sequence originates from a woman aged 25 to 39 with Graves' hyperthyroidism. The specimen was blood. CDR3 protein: CATSSLWSGDSPLHF. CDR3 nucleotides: TGTGCCACCAGCAGCTTATGGTCAGGGGATTCACCCCTCCACTTT.